These 13 T cell receptor beta chains share one sample of origin, sequenced in a study of blood T cell repertoires in COVID-19. Measured with immunoSEQ multiplex PCR; TCRdb has only the in-frame clones, and not every one. The table lists 300,000 to 450,000 clones, around 89% of them singletons. Sequenced: PBMCs or T cells enriched from blood (not recorded which). These receptors all come from a man aged 18 to 29 who had recovered from COVID-19.

CDR3 nucleotide sequence: TGTGCCAGCAGCTTGGAGTTCGGACAGCCCAACGGTCAGCCCCAGCATTTT. Amino acids: CASSLEFGQPNGQPQHF. This chain connects TRBV5-8 to TRBJ1-5, with D tentatively TRBD1 (6 bases). V was clipped by 0 bases and J by 6 bases, with 19 bases between them. Germline CDR1 is SGHTS and CDR2 is YDEGEE. The CDR3 runs to 17 residues.

The V gene is TRBV19, the J gene TRBJ2-7; TRBD2 matches at 7 bases. Germline values: CDR1 LNHDA, CDR2 SQIVND (reference sequence). The CDR3 is 20 residues long. Unmatched junction bases numbered 29, after V lost 9 bases and J lost 3 bases. The CDR3 coding sequence is TGTGCCAGCCTCAAGTGGGAGGGATCTCGTAGATGGCCTCAGAACTACGAGCAGTACTTC. Residues: CASLKWEGSRRWPQNYEQYF. Together with reference TRBV19 and TRBJ2-7, the CDR3 gives the full variable domain: DGGITQSPKYLFRKEGQNVTLSCEQNLNHDAMYWYRQDPGQGLRLIYYSQIVNDFQKGDIAEGYSVSREKKESFPLTVTSAQKNPTAFYLCASLKWEGSRRWPQNYEQYFGPGTRLTVT.

The chain couples TRBV18 to TRBJ1-6; D perhaps matches TRBD1 (5 bases). V dropped 1 base and J dropped 1 base, with 11 bases sitting between them. CDR1 is KGHSH and CDR2 is LQKENI in the germline V gene. The CDR3 has 17 residues. The CDR3 DNA is TGTGCCAGCTCACCACAGGGGATCAGATCCTATAATTCACCCCTCCACTTT. Its protein is CASSPQGIRSYNSPLHF.

The chain couples TRBV19 to TRBJ2-1, with TRBD2 matching over 15 bases. Unmatched junction bases numbered 10, after V lost 6 bases and J lost 1 base. The CDR3 contains 19 residues. In germline, CDR1 is LNHDA, CDR2 SQIVND (reference sequence). The CDR3 spells CASRNHGTSGGKSYNEQFF. The CDR3 DNA is TGTGCCAGTAGAAATCACGGGACTAGCGGGGGGAAGTCCTACAATGAGCAGTTCTTC.

V usage is TRBV12-3 or TRBV12-4 and J usage is TRBJ1-2; D is uncertain. This CDR3 has 11 amino acids. Trimming cost V 3 bases and J 11 bases, with 10 bases left between them. In nucleotides, the CDR3 is TGTGCCAGCAGTTTGACCAGACATTACACCTTC. Translated: CASSLTRHYTF.

Only one count was recorded for this clone. This chain connects TRBV11-2 to TRBJ2-3, with a weak D call TRBD1 (6 bases). The V gene lost 4 bases and the J gene lost 4 bases, with 15 bases spanning the gap. The CDR3 is made up of 15 amino acids. Germline V gene lookup returns CDR1 SGHAT and CDR2 FQNNGV. The CDR3 DNA is TGTGCCAGCAGCTCCACACCACAGGGTGCAGATACGCAGTATTTT. Translation gives CASSSTPQGADTQYF.

The chain joins TRBV12-5 to TRBJ1-5; a possible D gene is TRBD1 (6 bases). Trimming shortened V by 2 bases and J by 7 bases, and 9 bases separated the two germline ends. The V gene's germline CDR1 is LGHNT and CDR2 FRNRAP. The CDR3 has 13 amino acids. Here the CDR3 DNA reads TGTGCTAGTGGTTTGACAGGGCGACAGCCCCAGCATTTT. Amino acids: CASGLTGRQPQHF.

Comments on this clone: The junction and the germline gene differ at one end; a read error may be behind it. The J gene is TRBJ2-1, the V gene TRBV28, with 10 bases identical to TRBD1. The CDR3 has 12 residues. CDR1 is MDHEN and CDR2 is SYDVKM in the germline V gene. In nucleotides, the CDR3 is TGTGCCAGCAGTTTACGGACAGGGGGATTGATCTTC. It is translated as CASSLRTGGLIF.

Only one count was recorded for this clone. The rearrangement links TRBV19 to TRBJ2-7, with 12 bases matching TRBD2. CDR3 size: 14 residues. The germline gives CDR1 LNHDA, CDR2 SQIVND (reference sequence). With 5 bases clipped from V and 6 bases from J, the junction kept 5 bases outside the gene matches. CDR3 protein: CASSASGRAVEQYF. The CDR3 DNA is TGTGCCAGTAGTGCTAGCGGGAGGGCTGTCGAGCAGTACTTC. Complete variable domain (other parts from reference TRBV19 and TRBJ2-7): DGGITQSPKYLFRKEGQNVTLSCEQNLNHDAMYWYRQDPGQGLRLIYYSQIVNDFQKGDIAEGYSVSREKKESFPLTVTSAQKNPTAFYLCASSASGRAVEQYFGPGTRLTVT.

The chain recombines TRBV28 with TRBJ2-5; perhaps TRBD1 as D (6 bases). Trimming removed 4 bases from V and 1 base from J, with 13 bases in between. CDR1 and CDR2 from the germline V gene are MDHEN and SYDVKM. CDR3 size: 15 residues. The CDR3 here is CASSSVGQFQETQYF. In DNA, the CDR3 is TGTGCCAGCAGTTCCGTCGGACAGTTCCAAGAGACCCAGTACTTC.

There are a few counts of this clone. This chain's CDR3 is CAWDSSGGGYTF. The DNA of the CDR3 is TGTGCCTGGGATAGCTCCGGGGGTGGCTACACCTTC. This sequence joins TRBV30 and TRBJ1-2, with TRBD1 as a possible D gene (5 bases). The germline V gene has CDR1 GTSNPN and CDR2 SVGIG (reference sequence). The CDR3 totals 12 residues. Trimming removed 5 bases at V and 7 bases at J, with 14 bases between.

Details on this clone: Other nucleotide sequences from this sample produce the same CDR3. This sequence joins TRBV12-5 and TRBJ2-3; D gene ambiguous. CDR1 and CDR2 (germline): LGHNT, FRNRAP. The CDR3 runs 13 residues. Between the trimmed V and J ends, which lost 2 bases and 3 bases, there was a span of 6 bases. This chain's CDR3 is CASGLTETDTQYF. CDR3 coding DNA: TGTGCTAGTGGTTTGACTGAGACAGATACGCAGTATTTT.

In this sample, this clone turned up a few times. The rearrangement uses TRBV6-1 and TRBJ2-2; tentative D call: TRBD2 (6 bases). In germline, CDR1 is MNHNS, CDR2 SASEGT. CDR3 length: 16 amino acids. Trimming stripped 2 bases from V and 1 base from J, with 11 bases between. CDR3 region: CASSESWGENTGELFF. The CDR3 region has the DNA TGTGCCAGCAGTGAATCGTGGGGGGAGAACACCGGGGAGCTGTTTTTT.